Listed below are T cell receptor beta chains from one sample, sequenced in a study of blood T cell repertoires in COVID-19. Sequencing was performed with immunoSEQ multiplex PCR; in TCRdb, only in-frame clones are kept and a portion is missing. Among 200,000 to 250,000 clones, 88% were seen once, and the ten largest hold roughly 2.5%. Sequencing was done on a sample of PBMCs or T cells enriched from blood (not recorded which). Receptor source: a woman aged 30 to 39 who had recovered from COVID-19. The CDR3 runs from the conserved cysteine through the conserved F or W. A row's size may be missing; if present it is once, few, many or a size class.

V gene: TRBV6-5; clone size: .; CDR3 protein: CASSSGGTHPYEQYF
V gene: TRBV27; clone size: .; CDR3 protein: CASTQGYSGANVLTF
V gene: TRBV7-3; clone size: .; CDR3 protein: CASSLTGNNSPLHF
V gene: TRBV7-2; clone size: .; CDR3 protein: CASSSTGRRDNEQFF
V gene: TRBV3-1/TRBV3-2; clone size: .; CDR3 protein: CASSQDSTVQETQYF
V gene: TRBV20-1; clone size: .; CDR3 protein: CSAREDRAAFF
V gene: TRBV27; clone size: once; CDR3 protein: CASSSGSGSNQPQHF
V gene: TRBV7-9; clone size: .; CDR3 protein: CASSPQGVQPQHF
V gene: TRBV7-3; clone size: once; CDR3 protein: CASSLGLAQPQHF
V gene: TRBV7-2; clone size: .; CDR3 protein: CASSLERSDTQYF
V gene: TRBV7-6; clone size: .; CDR3 protein: CASSPYRFTGEIGEKLFF
V gene: TRBV9; clone size: .; CDR3 protein: CASSARVMGANVLTF
V gene: TRBV19; clone size: .; CDR3 protein: CASSRSGQPQHF
V gene: TRBV6-1; clone size: .; CDR3 protein: CASSETPVRDRRFYGYTF
V gene: TRBV2; clone size: once; CDR3 protein: CASRGQGGTQYF